Listed below are T cell receptor beta chains from one sample, sequenced in a study of PD-L1 blockade in urothelial cancer. The repertoire was sequenced with immunoSEQ multiplex PCR; TCRdb's copy has only in-frame clones and lacks some. The table has approximately 38,000 clones, around 83% seen once. Sample: PBMCs, taken around atezolizumab (anti-PD-L1) treatment. The receptors come from a man aged 60-69 years with urothelial cancer. The CDR3 runs from the conserved cysteine through the conserved F or W. A D gene is named only where the DNA matches it firmly. Only part of the rows carry a size: once, few, many, or a class if the clone is expanded.

V,D,J,size,DNA,CDR3
TRBV4-3,TRBD1,TRBJ1-3,-,TGCGCCAGCAGCCAGGACAGGCTCTCTGGAAACACCATATATTTT,CASSQDRLSGNTIYF
TRBV19,TRBD1,TRBJ1-2,-,TGTGCCAGTAGGCGACAGGGCGATTATGGCTACACCTTC,CASRRQGDYGYTF
TRBV19,-,TRBJ1-3,-,TGTGCCAGTAGTATAGAAAGTCTGGTGGCAGGTTCATCTGGAAACACCATATATTTT,CASSIESLVAGSSGNTIYF
TRBV28,TRBD1,TRBJ1-2,-,TGTGCCAGCCAGGGGGAGGTCTATGGCTACACCTTC,CASQGEVYGYTF
TRBV5-1,-,TRBJ1-5,-,TGCGCCAGCAGCCCCGGGGACACCAATAGCAATCAGCCCCAGCATTTT,CASSPGDTNSNQPQHF
TRBV30,-,TRBJ2-5,-,TGTGCCTGGAGTCAGACCCCGGGGGAGACCCAGTACTTC,CAWSQTPGETQYF
TRBV7-2,TRBD1,TRBJ1-5,-,TGTGCCAGCAGCCCACAGGGGAGGCAGCCCCAGCATTTT,CASSPQGRQPQHF
TRBV10-3,-,TRBJ1-2,-,TGTGCCATCAGTGTTTCGAACTATGGCTACACCTTC,CAISVSNYGYTF
TRBV10-3,TRBD1,TRBJ2-7,once,TGTGCCATCAGCTCCGGACAGGGCAACGAGCAGTACTTC,CAISSGQGNEQYF
TRBV5-1,TRBD1,TRBJ1-2,-,TGCGCCAGCAGCTTGGAAGGGACAGCCAGATATGGCTACACCTTC,CASSLEGTARYGYTF
TRBV19,TRBD2,TRBJ2-1,-,TGTGCCAGTAGTATAGATTCTGCGGGAGGGCCTAACAATGAGCAGTTCTTC,CASSIDSAGGPNNEQFF
TRBV30,TRBD2,TRBJ2-1,-,TGTGCCTGGAGCCTAGCGGGAGTACCGCAGTTCTTC,CAWSLAGVPQFF
TRBV19,-,TRBJ2-4,-,TGTGCCAGTAGTATAACCAGTGGGGGGAACATTCAGTACTTC,CASSITSGGNIQYF
TRBV6-5,-,TRBJ1-6,few,TGTGCCAGCAGGGTATCCAGATCAAATAATTCACCCCTCCACTTT,CASRVSRSNNSPLHF
TRBV19,-,TRBJ1-1,once,TGTGCCAGTAGTCTAATGCAAAACACTGAAGCTTTCTTT,CASSLMQNTEAFF
TRBV19,TRBD2,TRBJ2-3,-,TGTGCCAGTAGTAGTGGGACTAGAGCTAATACGCAGTATTTT,CASSSGTRANTQYF
TRBV2,-,TRBJ1-2,-,TGTGCCAGCACCAGGCTTGCGACCTATGGCTACACCTTC,CASTRLATYGYTF
TRBV7-8,TRBD1,TRBJ1-5,-,TGTGCCAGCAGCCCGGACAGGGATCAGCCCCAGCATTTT,CASSPDRDQPQHF
TRBV28,TRBD2,TRBJ2-7,-,TGTGCCAGCAGTTTATCAGCTAGCGGGAGAAGCGAGCAGTACTTC,CASSLSASGRSEQYF
TRBV28,-,TRBJ1-3,-,TGTGCCACGGGAGGAAACACCATATATTTT,CATGGNTIYF
TRBV5-1,TRBD1,TRBJ1-1,-,TGCGCCAGCAGCAAAAGGACAGGGGAACGGGGTGAAGCTTTCTTT,CASSKRTGERGEAFF
TRBV7-2,TRBD1,TRBJ1-1,-,TGTGCCAGCAGCTTCGGGACAGAGCTAACCACTGAAGCTTTCTTT,CASSFGTELTTEAFF
TRBV30,-,TRBJ2-7,-,TGTGCCTGGAGTAGGCAGGTTTACGAGCAGTACTTC,CAWSRQVYEQYF
TRBV7-8,TRBD1,TRBJ1-1,-,TGTGCCAGCACCTATGAAGGACAGGGGATGTTTGAAGCTTTCTTT,CASTYEGQGMFEAFF
TRBV28,-,TRBJ2-1,-,TGTGCCAGCAGTTTTTGGCTCTCCTACAATGAGCAGTTCTTC,CASSFWLSYNEQFF
TRBV5-4,TRBD2,TRBJ2-5,-,TGTGCCAGCAGTATTAGCGGGGGGGCCGGGGAGACCCAGTACTTC,CASSISGGAGETQYF